This T cell receptor (beta chain) was sequenced for a study of cytomegalovirus exposure and HLA in healthy donors. Primers: 60 Vbeta forward and 13 Jbeta reverse. Assay: immunoSEQ multiplex PCR; the TCRdb copy retains only in-frame clones and omits some. Altogether some 220,000 clones are present, approximately 84% being singletons, with the ten largest covering about 0.6%. There are 13 residues in the CDR3. In germline, CDR1 is SGHDT, CDR2 YYEEEE. Trimming took off 1 base at V and 7 bases at J, with 6 bases between the two ends. The sequenced sample consisted of PBMCs. This receptor was obtained from a woman aged 40 to 50 in good health and CMV-seronegative. The genes are TRBV5-6 and TRBJ1-6; D ambiguous. The chain's CDR3 is CASSLSTNSPLHF. CDR3 sequence (DNA): TGTGCCAGCAGCTTGTCTACGAATTCACCCCTCCACTTT.